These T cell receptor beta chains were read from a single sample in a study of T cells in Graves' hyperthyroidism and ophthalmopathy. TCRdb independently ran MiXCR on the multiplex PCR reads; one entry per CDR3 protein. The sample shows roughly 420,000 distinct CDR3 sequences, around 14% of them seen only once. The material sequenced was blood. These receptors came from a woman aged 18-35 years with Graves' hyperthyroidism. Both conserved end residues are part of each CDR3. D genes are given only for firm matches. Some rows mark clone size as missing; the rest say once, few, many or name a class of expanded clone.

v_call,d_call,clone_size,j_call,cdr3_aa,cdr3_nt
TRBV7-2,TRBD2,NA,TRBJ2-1,CASSLVGSGSSYNEQFF,TGTGCCAGCAGCTTAGTGGGGAGCGGGAGCTCCTACAATGAGCAGTTCTTC
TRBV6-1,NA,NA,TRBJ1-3,CASSSSFSSGNTIYF,TGTGCCAGCAGTTCTTCTTTTAGCTCTGGAAACACCATATATTTT
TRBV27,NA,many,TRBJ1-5,CASSLWRGDQPQHF,TGTGCCAGCAGTTTATGGCGGGGGGATCAGCCCCAGCATTTT
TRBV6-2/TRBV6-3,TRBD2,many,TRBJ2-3,CASRPSGGGTDTQYF,TGTGCCAGCAGACCGAGCGGGGGGGGCACAGATACGCAGTATTTT
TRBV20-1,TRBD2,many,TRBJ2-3,CSAKGLAASDTQYF,TGCAGTGCTAAGGGACTAGCGGCCTCAGATACGCAGTATTTT
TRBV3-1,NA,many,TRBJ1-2,CASSQSAGARYGYTF,TGTGCCAGCAGCCAAAGTGCAGGCGCTAGGTATGGCTACACCTTC
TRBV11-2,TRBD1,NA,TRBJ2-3,CASSVDRESTDTQYF,TGTGCCAGCAGCGTCGACAGGGAGAGCACAGATACGCAGTATTTT
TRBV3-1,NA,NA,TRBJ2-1,CASSISSGAYNEQFF,TGTGCCAGCAGCATTAGTAGCGGAGCCTACAATGAGCAGTTCTTC
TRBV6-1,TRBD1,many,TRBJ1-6,CASRRQQGAQAYSPLHF,TGTGCCAGCAGACGCCAACAGGGGGCGCAGGCCTATTCACCCCTCCACTTT
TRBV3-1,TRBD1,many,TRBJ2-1,CASSFRQGHYNEQFF,TGTGCCAGCAGCTTCCGACAGGGCCACTACAATGAGCAGTTCTTC
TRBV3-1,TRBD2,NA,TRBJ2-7,CASSQDLASGRARYEQYF,TGTGCCAGCAGCCAAGATCTCGCTAGCGGGAGGGCCCGGTACGAGCAGTACTTC
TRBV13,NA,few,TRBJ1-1,CASSPPGDVEAFF,TGTGCCAGCAGCCCCCCCGGGGATGTTGAAGCTTTCTTT
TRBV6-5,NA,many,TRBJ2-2,CASSYQSGGTGELFF,TGTGCCAGCAGTTACCAGTCAGGAGGAACCGGGGAGCTGTTTTTT
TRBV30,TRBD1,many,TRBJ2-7,CAWSVGQGSYEQYF,TGTGCCTGGAGTGTGGGACAGGGTTCCTACGAGCAGTACTTC
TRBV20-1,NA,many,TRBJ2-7,CSARGGRSSYEQYF,TGCAGTGCTAGAGGGGGACGGAGCTCCTACGAGCAGTACTTC
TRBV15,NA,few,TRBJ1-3,CATSREYGSGNTIYF,TGTGCCACCAGCAGAGAATACGGTTCTGGAAACACCATATATTTT
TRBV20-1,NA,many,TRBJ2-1,CSARRRDNEQFF,TGCAGTGCTAGACGACGGGACAATGAGCAGTTCTTC
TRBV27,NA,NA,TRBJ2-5,CASSPLGVGDRYF,TGTGCCAGCAGTCCCCTGGGCGTTGGGGACCGATACTTC
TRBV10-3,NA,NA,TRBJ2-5,CASAGYQETQYF,TGTGCCAGCGCGGGCTACCAAGAGACCCAGTACTTC
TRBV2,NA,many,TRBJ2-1,CASRAQLEANEQFF,TGTGCCAGCAGGGCCCAACTAGAGGCTAATGAGCAGTTCTTC
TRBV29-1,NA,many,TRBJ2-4,CSVELVVGQENIQYF,TGCAGCGTTGAGTTGGTCGTGGGTCAAGAAAACATTCAGTACTTC
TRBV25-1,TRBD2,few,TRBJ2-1,CASSEGPGLAWFF,TGTGCCAGCAGTGAAGGACCGGGACTAGCGTGGTTCTTC
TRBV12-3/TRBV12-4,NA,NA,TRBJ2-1,CASSWTYNEQFF,TGTGCCAGCAGCTGGACCTACAATGAGCAGTTCTTC
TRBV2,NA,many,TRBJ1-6,CASLGWQDSPLHF,TGTGCCAGCTTAGGTTGGCAGGACTCACCCCTCCACTTT
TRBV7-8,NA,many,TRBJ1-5,CASSRGADKNQPQHF,TGTGCCAGCAGCCGGGGCGCGGACAAAAATCAGCCCCAGCATTTT
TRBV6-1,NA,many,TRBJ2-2,CASSRHSGELFF,TGTGCCAGCAGTAGACACTCCGGGGAGCTGTTTTTT
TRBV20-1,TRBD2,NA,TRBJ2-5,CSARDPSGRALETQYF,TGCAGTGCTAGAGATCCTAGCGGGAGGGCCCTGGAGACCCAGTACTTC
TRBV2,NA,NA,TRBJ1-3,CASKLEEYSGNTIYF,TGTGCCAGCAAGCTGGAAGAGTACTCTGGAAACACCATATATTTT
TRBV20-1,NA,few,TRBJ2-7,CGARVLSGRRNEQYF,TGCGGTGCTAGAGTACTGTCTGGGAGACGAAACGAGCAGTACTTC
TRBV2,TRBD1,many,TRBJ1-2,CASLPGTGVRYGYTF,TGTGCCAGCCTACCCGGGACAGGGGTACGCTATGGCTACACCTTC
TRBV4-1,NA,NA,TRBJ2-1,CASSRENPPNNEQFF,TGCGCCAGCAGCCGAGAGAATCCCCCGAACAATGAGCAGTTCTTC
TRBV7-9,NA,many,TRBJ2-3,CASSPSRGYGPADTQYF,TGTGCCAGCAGCCCATCTCGAGGGTATGGCCCGGCAGATACGCAGTATTTT
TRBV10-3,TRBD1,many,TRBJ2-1,CAISGTGNQFEQFF,TGTGCCATCAGTGGGACAGGGAACCAATTTGAGCAGTTCTTC
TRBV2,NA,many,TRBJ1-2,CASSPRGSNYGYTF,TGTGCCAGCAGTCCTCGGGGTTCTAACTATGGCTACACCTTC
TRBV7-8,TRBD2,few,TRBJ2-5,CASSARTSMGETQYF,TGTGCCAGCAGCGCCCGGACTAGCATGGGAGAGACCCAGTACTTC
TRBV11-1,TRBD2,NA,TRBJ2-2,CASSLGGRASGELFF,TGTGCCAGCAGCTTAGGCGGGAGGGCCTCCGGGGAGCTGTTTTTT
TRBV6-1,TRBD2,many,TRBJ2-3,CASSEDSGGADTQYF,TGTGCCAGCAGTGAAGATAGCGGGGGCGCAGATACGCAGTATTTT
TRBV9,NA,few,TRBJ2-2,CASSVLGENTGELFF,TGTGCCAGCAGCGTTTTAGGGGAGAACACCGGGGAGCTGTTTTTT
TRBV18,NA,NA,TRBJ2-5,CASSSGQDLGETQYF,TGTGCCAGCTCATCCGGCCAGGATTTGGGGGAGACCCAGTACTTC
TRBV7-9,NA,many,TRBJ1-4,CASSLGQATNEKLFF,TGTGCCAGCAGCTTAGGACAGGCAACTAATGAAAAACTGTTTTTT
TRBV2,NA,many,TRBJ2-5,CASPRTDSGTQYF,TGTGCCAGCCCCCGGACTGATTCAGGGACCCAGTACTTC
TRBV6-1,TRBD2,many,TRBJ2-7,CASSRTSETYEQYF,TGTGCCAGCAGTCGGACTAGCGAGACCTACGAGCAGTACTTC
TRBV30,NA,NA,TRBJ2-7,CAWSVGREQYF,TGTGCCTGGAGTGTTGGGAGAGAGCAGTACTTC
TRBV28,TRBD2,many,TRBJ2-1,CASSLRGGAHNEQFF,TGTGCCAGCAGTTTACGGGGGGGCGCCCACAATGAGCAGTTCTTC
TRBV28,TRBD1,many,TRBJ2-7,CASSFPTGTGYEQYF,TGTGCCAGCAGTTTCCCAACCGGGACAGGGTACGAGCAGTACTTC
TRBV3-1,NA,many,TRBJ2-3,CASSQDVYSTDTQYF,TGTGCCAGCAGCCAAGATGTCTACAGCACAGATACGCAGTATTTT
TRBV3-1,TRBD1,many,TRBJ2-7,CASSHGDRGEQYF,TGTGCCAGCAGCCACGGGGACAGGGGCGAGCAGTACTTC
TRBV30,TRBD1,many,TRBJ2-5,CASGQQETQYF,TGTGCCTCGGGACAGCAAGAGACCCAGTACTTC
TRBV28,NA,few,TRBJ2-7,CASSLRRSQDEQYF,TGTGCCAGCAGTTTAAGGCGGAGTCAGGACGAGCAGTACTTC
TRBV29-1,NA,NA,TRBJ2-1,CSVAVGEQFF,TGCAGCGTTGCCGTCGGGGAGCAGTTCTTC
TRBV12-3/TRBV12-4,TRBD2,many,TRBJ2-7,CASSLHGRAYEQYF,TGTGCCAGCAGCCTTCATGGGAGGGCCTACGAGCAGTACTTC
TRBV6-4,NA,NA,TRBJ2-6,CASSYSIYAGGSGANVLTF,TGTGCCAGCAGTTACTCGATTTACGCTGGTGGCTCTGGGGCCAACGTCCTGACTTTC
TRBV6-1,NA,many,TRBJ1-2,CASGGAGGYTF,TGTGCCAGCGGAGGCGCGGGAGGCTACACCTTC
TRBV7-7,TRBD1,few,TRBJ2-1,CASSPYIRGIYNEQFF,TGTGCTAGCAGCCCCTACATCAGGGGGATCTACAATGAGCAGTTCTTC
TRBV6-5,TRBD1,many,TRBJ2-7,CASSYTTGLGEQYF,TGTGCCAGCAGTTACACGACAGGGCTGGGCGAGCAGTACTTC
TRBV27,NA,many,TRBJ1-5,CASSLYFLDQPQHF,TGTGCCAGCAGTTTATATTTCCTGGATCAGCCCCAGCATTTT
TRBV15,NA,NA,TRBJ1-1,CATSREGLYEAFF,TGTGCCACCAGCAGAGAAGGTTTATATGAAGCTTTCTTT
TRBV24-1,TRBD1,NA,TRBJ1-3,CATSDTGTGNSGNTIYF,TGTGCCACCAGTGATACGGGGACAGGGAACTCTGGAAACACCATATATTTT
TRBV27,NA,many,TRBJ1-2,CASSFAGGYGYTF,TGTGCCAGCAGTTTTGCGGGGGGCTATGGCTACACCTTC
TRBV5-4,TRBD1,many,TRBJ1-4,CASSRQGPNEKLFF,TGTGCCAGCAGCCGACAGGGCCCTAATGAAAAACTGTTTTTT